This entry concerns a single TCR beta chain. Data came from immunoSEQ multiplex PCR; TCRdb stores just in-frame clones and leaves some out. The sample yields 100,000 to 150,000 clones, 75% to 90% seen once. The data belong to a study of blood T cell repertoires in COVID-19. For the study at large: COVID-19 samples, acute and convalescent, were from the United States, Italy and Spain.

The CDR3 has 12 residues. V lost 6 bases and J 9 bases, leaving 12 bases between the germline ends. Germline loops: CDR1 LNHDA, CDR2 SQIVND (reference sequence). Source material: peripheral blood. The sequence was obtained from a man aged 45 to 65 with active or convalescent COVID-19. The chain is built from TRBV19 and TRBJ2-1; the D gene is possibly TRBD1 (6 bases). This CDR3 reads CASRETGGEQFF. CDR3 in DNA: TGTGCCAGTAGGGAGACAGGTGGTGAGCAGTTCTTC.